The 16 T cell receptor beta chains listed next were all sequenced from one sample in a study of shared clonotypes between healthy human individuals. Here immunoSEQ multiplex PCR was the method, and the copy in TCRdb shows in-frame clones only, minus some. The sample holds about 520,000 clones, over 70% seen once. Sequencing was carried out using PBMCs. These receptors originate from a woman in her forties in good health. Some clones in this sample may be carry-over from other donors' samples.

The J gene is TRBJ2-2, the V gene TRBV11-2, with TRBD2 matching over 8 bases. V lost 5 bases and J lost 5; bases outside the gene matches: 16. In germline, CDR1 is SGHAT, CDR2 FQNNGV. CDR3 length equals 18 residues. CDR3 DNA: TGTGCCAGCAGCCAATTCCTCTCAGCGGGAGCCTCTACCGGGGAGCTGTTTTTT. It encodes CASSQFLSAGASTGELFF.

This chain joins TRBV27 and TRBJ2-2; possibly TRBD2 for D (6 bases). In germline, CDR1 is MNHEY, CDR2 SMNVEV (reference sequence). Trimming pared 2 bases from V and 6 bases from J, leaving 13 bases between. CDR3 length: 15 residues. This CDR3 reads CASSLSPGVAGELFF. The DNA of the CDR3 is TGTGCCAGCAGTTTAAGCCCGGGAGTAGCCGGGGAGCTGTTTTTT.

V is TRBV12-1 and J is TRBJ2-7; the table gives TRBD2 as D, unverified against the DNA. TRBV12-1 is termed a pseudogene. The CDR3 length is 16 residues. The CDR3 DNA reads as TGTGCCAGCAGCTCTTCGGGACTAGCGGGAGTACTCGAGCAGTACTTC. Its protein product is CASSSSGLAGVLEQYF.

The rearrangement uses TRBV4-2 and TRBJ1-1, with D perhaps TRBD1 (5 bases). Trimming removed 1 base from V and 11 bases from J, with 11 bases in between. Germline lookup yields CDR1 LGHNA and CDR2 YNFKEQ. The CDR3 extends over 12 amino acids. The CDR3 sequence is CASSQGGGTAFF. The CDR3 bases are TGTGCCAGCAGCCAAGGTGGGGGGACGGCTTTCTTT.

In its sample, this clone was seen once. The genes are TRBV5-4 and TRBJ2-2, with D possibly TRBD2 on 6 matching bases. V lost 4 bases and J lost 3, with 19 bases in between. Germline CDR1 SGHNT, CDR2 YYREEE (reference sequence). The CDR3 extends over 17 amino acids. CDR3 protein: CASSDPRARGYTGELFF. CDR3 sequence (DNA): TGTGCCAGCAGCGACCCCCGGGCCCGGGGGTACACCGGGGAGCTGTTTTTT.

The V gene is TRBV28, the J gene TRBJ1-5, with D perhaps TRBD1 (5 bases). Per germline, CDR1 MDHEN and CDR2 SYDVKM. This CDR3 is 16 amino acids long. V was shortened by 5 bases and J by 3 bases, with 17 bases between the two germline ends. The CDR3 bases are TGTGCCAGCAGTCCTCTCGGGGGGGGAGTCAATCAGCCCCAGCATTTT. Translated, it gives CASSPLGGGVNQPQHF.

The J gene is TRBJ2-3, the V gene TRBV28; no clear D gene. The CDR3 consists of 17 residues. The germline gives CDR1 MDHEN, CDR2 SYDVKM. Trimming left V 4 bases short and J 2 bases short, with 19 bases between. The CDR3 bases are TGTGCCAGCAGTTCCCTCACCCCAGCCAAGCACACAGATACGCAGTATTTT. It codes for CASSSLTPAKHTDTQYF.

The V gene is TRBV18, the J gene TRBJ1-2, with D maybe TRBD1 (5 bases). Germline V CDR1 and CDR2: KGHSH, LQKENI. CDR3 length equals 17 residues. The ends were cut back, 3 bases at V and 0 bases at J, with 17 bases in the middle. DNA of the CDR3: TGTGCCAGCTCACCGTCCAACCCCTCGACAGCTAACTATGGCTACACCTTC. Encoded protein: CASSPSNPSTANYGYTF.

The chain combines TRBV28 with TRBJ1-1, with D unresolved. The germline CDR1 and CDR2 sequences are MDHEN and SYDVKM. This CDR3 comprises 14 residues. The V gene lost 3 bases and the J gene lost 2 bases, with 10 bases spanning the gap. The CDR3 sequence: CASSLAQINTEAFF. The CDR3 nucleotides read TGTGCCAGCAGTTTGGCACAGATCAACACTGAAGCTTTCTTT.

The CDR3 sequence is CASSLRVVTYEQYF. As DNA, the CDR3 is TGTGCCAGCAGTTTAAGGGTAGTGACCTACGAGCAGTACTTC. The chain couples TRBV28 to TRBJ2-7; D gene unclear. The CDR3 runs to 14 residues. Trimming left V 2 bases short and J 2 bases short, with 10 bases between. Germline V gives CDR1 MDHEN, CDR2 SYDVKM.

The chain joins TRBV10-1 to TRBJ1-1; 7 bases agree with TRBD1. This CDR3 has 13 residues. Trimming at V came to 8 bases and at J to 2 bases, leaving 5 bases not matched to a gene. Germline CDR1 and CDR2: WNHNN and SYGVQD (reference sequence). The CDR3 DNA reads TGCGCCAGCTCAGACAGGGTTAACACTGAAGCTTTCTTT. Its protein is CASSDRVNTEAFF.

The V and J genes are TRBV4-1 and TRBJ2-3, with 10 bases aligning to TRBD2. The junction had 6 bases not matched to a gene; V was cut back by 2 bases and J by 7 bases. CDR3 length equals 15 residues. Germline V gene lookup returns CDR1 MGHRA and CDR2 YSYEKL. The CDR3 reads CASSQLAGEEHTQYF. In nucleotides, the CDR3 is TGCGCCAGCAGCCAACTAGCGGGAGAGGAGCATACGCAGTATTTT.

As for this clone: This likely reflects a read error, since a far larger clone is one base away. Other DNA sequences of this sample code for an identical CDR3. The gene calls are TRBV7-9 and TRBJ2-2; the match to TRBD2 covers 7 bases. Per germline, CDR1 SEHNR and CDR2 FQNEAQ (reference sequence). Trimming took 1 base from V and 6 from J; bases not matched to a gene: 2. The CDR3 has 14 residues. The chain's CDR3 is CASSLGLAAGELFF. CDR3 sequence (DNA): TGTGCCAGCAGCTTAGGACTAGCTGCCGGGGAGCTGTTTTTT.

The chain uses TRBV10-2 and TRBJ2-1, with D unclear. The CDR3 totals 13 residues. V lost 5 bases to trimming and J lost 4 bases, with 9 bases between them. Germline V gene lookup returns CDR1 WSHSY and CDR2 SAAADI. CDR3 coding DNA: TGCGCCAGCAGTCCAGAGCCGTACAATGAGCAGTTCTTC. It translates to CASSPEPYNEQFF.

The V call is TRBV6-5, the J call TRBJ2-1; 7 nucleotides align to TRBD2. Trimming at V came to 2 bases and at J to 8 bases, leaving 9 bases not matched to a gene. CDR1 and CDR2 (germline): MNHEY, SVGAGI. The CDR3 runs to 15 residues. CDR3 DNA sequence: TGTGCCAGCAGTTACCCCGGACTAGGGTTTGATGAGCAGTTCTTC. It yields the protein CASSYPGLGFDEQFF.

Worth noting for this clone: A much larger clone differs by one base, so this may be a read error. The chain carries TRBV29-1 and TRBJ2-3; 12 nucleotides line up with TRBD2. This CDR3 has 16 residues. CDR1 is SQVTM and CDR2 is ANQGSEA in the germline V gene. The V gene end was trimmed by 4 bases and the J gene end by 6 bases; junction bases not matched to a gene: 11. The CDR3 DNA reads TGCAGCGTTGTGGGACTAGCGGGCTTTAGAGTGGATACGCAGTATTTT. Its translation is CSVVGLAGFRVDTQYF.